This T cell receptor beta chain was observed in a study of Graves' ophthalmopathy and Graves' hyperthyroidism. Germline CDR1 and CDR2: SEHNR and FQNEAQ (reference sequence). This CDR3 is 14 amino acids long. The V gene lost 6 bases and the J gene lost 5 bases, with 17 bases spanning the gap. From RNA, the CDR3 regions of TCR beta chains were amplified and sequenced. The first-round RT-PCR employed HTBI primers together with the Qiagen OneStep RT-PCR kit. A multiplex PCR was then performed as the second round. TCRdb re-analysed the multiplex PCR reads in MiXCR, keeping a single row per CDR3 protein. The top ten hold 40% to 45% of the sample, which has about 740,000 distinct CDR3 sequences, approximately 40% seen once.

The TCR originated in an adult man with Graves' ophthalmopathy. The chain couples TRBV7-9 to TRBJ2-7; perhaps D is TRBD1 or TRBD2 (5 bases each). Source material: peripheral blood. The CDR3: CASSPGRAGDEQYF. The CDR3 nucleotides are TGTGCCAGCAGTCCAGGGCGTGCCGGGGACGAGCAGTACTTC.